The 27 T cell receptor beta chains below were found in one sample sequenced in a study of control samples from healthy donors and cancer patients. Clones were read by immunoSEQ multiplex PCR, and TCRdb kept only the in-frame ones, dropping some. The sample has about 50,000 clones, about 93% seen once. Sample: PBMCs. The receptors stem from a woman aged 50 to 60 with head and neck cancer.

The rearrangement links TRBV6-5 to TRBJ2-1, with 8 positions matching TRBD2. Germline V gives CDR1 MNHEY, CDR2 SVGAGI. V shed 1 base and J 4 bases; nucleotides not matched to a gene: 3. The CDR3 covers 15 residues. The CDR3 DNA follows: TGTGCCAGCAGTTACTATGGGACTAGATACAATGAGCAGTTCTTC. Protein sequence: CASSYYGTRYNEQFF.

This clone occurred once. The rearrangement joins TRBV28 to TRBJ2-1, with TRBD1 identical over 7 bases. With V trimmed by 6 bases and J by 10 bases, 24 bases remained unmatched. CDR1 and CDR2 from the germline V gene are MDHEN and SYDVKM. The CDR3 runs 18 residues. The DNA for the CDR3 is TGTGCCAGCAGCAACCGACAGGGTCCAGGCCACAATAGGCTGGAGCAGTTCTTC. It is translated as CASSNRQGPGHNRLEQFF.

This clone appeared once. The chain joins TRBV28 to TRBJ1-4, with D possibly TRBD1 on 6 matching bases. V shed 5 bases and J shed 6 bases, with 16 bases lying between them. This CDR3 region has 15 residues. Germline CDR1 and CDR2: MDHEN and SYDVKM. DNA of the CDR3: TGTGCCAGCAGTCTCCTGGGAGGGGGGGATGAAAAACTGTTTTTT. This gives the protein CASSLLGGGDEKLFF.

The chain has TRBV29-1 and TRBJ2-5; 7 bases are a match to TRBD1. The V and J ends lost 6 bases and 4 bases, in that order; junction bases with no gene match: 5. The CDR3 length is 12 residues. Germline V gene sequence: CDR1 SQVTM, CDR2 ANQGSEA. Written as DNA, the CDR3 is TGCAGCGTCCGACAGGGCCCAGAGACCCAGTACTTC. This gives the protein CSVRQGPETQYF.

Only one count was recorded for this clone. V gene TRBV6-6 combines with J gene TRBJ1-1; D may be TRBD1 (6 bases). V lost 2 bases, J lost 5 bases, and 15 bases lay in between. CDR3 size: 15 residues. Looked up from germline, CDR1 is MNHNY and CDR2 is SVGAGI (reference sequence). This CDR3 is CASSYPPGAVTEAFF. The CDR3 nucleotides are TGTGCCAGCAGTTACCCCCCAGGGGCGGTTACTGAAGCTTTCTTT.

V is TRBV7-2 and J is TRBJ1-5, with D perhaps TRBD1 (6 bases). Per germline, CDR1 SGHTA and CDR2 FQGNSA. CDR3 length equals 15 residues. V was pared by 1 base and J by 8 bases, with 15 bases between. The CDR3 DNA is TGTGCCAGCAGCTTAGGGGGGCACCGCGGGGAGCCCCAGCATTTT. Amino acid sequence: CASSLGGHRGEPQHF.

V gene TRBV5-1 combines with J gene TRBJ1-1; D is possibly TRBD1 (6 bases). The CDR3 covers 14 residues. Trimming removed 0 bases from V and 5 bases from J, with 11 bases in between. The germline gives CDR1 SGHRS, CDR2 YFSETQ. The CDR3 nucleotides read TGCGCCAGCAGCTTGGGGGGGGCCGGGACTGAAGCTTTCTTT. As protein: CASSLGGAGTEAFF.

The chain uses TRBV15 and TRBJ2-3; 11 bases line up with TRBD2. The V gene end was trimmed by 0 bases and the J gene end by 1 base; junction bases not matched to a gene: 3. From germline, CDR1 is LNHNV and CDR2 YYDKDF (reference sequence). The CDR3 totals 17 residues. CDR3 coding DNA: TGTGCCACCAGCAGAGATTATAGCGGGAGGGGCACAGATACGCAGTATTTT. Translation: CATSRDYSGRGTDTQYF.

CDR3 residues: CASSQYRRETQYF. DNA for the CDR3: TGCGCCAGCAGCCAATACCGTCGGGAGACCCAGTACTTC. The rearrangement links TRBV4-1 to TRBJ2-5, with no clear D. The germline gives CDR1 MGHRA, CDR2 YSYEKL. Trimming stripped 2 bases from V and 5 bases from J, with 9 bases between. CDR3 size: 13 residues.

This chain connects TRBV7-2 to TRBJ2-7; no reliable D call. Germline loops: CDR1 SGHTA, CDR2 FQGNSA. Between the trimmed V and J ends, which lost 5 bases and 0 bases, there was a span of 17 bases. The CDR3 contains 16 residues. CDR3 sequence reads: CASSQPEQFSSYEQYF. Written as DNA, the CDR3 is TGTGCCAGCAGCCAGCCGGAACAGTTCAGCTCCTACGAGCAGTACTTC. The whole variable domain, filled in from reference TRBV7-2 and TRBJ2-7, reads GAGVSQSPSNKVTEKGKDVELRCDPISGHTALYWYRQSLGQGLEFLIYFQGNSAPDKSGLPSDRFSAERTGGSVSTLTIQRTQQEDSAVYLCASSQPEQFSSYEQYFGPGTRLTVT.

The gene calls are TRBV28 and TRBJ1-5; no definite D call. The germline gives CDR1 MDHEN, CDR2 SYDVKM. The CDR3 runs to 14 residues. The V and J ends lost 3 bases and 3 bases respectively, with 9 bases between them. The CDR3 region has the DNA TGTGCCAGCAGTTTTGGGCGGTTCAATCAGCCCCAGCATTTT. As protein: CASSFGRFNQPQHF.

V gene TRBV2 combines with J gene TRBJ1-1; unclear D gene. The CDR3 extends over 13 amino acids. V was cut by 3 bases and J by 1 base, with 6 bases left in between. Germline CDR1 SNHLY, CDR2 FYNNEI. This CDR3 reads CASSDRRNTEAFF. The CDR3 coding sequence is TGTGCCAGCAGTGACCGCCGGAACACTGAAGCTTTCTTT.

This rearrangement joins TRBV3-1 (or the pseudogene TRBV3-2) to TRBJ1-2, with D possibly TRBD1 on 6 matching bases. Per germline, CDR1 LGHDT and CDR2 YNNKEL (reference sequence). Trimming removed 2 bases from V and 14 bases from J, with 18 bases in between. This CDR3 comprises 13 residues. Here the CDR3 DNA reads TGTGCCAGCAGCCAACTCGACAGGCCTGCTAATACCTTC. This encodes CASSQLDRPANTF.

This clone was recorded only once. The CDR3 region has the DNA TGTGCCAGCAACCCGAACACCGGGGAGCTGTTTTTT. Its protein product is CASNPNTGELFF. The rearrangement links TRBV6-6 to TRBJ2-2; D gene unclear. Trimming pared 7 bases from V and 0 bases from J, leaving 3 bases between. Germline assignment: CDR1 MNHNY and CDR2 SVGAGI (reference sequence). This CDR3 has 12 residues.

CDR3: CASSLASAGTSGRGGIQYF. The CDR3 DNA reads TGTGCCAGCAGCTTAGCCTCCGCCGGGACTAGCGGGAGAGGGGGCATTCAGTACTTC. The chain is built from TRBV11-2 and TRBJ2-4; 14 bases align to TRBD2. Per the germline V gene, CDR1 is SGHAT and CDR2 is FQNNGV. There are 19 residues in the CDR3. The ends lost 1 base at V and 9 bases at J; junction bases unmatched: 14.

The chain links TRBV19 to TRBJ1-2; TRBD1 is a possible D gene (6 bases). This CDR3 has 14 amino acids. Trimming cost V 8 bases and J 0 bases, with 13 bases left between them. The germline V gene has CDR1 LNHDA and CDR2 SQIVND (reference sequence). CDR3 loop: CASPEGDTNYGYTF. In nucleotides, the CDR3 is TGTGCCAGTCCGGAGGGGGACACTAACTATGGCTACACCTTC.

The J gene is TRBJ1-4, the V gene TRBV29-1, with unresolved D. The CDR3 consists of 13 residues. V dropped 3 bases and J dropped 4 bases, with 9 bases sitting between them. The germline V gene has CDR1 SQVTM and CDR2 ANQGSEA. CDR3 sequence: CSVEKILNEKLFF. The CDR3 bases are TGCAGCGTTGAGAAGATTCTTAATGAAAAACTGTTTTTT.

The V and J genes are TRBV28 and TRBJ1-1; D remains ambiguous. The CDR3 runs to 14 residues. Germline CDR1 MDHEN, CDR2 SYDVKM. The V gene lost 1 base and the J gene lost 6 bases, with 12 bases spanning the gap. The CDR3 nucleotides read TGTGCCAGCAGTTTATACAAAACCTCCTCTGAAGCTTTCTTT. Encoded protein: CASSLYKTSSEAFF.

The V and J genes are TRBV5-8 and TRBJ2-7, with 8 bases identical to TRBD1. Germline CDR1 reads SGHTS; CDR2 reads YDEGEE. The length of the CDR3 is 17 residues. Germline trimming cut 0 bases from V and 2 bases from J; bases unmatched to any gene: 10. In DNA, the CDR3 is TGTGCCAGCAGCTTGGCAGGGGGCTTTCAATCCCCCTACGAGCAGTACTTC. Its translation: CASSLAGGFQSPYEQYF.

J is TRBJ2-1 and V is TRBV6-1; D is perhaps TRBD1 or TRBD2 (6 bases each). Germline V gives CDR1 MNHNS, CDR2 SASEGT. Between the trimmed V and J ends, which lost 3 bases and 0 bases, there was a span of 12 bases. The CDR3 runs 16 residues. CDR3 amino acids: CASSDRGGNSYNEQFF. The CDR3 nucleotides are TGTGCCAGCAGTGACAGGGGAGGCAACTCCTACAATGAGCAGTTCTTC.

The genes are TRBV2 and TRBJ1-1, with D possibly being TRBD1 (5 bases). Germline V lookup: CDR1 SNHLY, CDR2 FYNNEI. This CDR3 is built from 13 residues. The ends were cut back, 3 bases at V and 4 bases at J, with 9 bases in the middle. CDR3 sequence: CASSDRAGTEAFF. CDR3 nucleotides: TGTGCCAGCAGTGACAGGGCCGGCACTGAAGCTTTCTTT.

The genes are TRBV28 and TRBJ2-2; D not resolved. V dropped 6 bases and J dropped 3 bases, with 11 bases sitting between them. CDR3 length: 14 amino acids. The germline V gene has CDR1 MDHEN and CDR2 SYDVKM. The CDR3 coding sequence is TGTGCCAGCAGGTCGGGCCCAGACACCGGGGAGCTGTTTTTT. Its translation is CASRSGPDTGELFF. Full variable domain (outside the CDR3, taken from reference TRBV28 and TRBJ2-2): DVKVTQSSRYLVKRTGEKVFLECVQDMDHENMFWYRQDPGLGLRLIYFSYDVKMKEKGDIPEGYSVSREKKERFSLILESASTNQTSMYLCASRSGPDTGELFFGEGSRLTVL.

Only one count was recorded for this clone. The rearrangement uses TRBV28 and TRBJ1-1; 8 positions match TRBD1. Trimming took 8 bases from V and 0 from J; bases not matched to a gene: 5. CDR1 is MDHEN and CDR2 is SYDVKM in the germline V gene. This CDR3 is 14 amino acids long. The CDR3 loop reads CASGQGSLNTEAFF. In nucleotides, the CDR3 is TGTGCCAGCGGACAGGGATCATTGAACACTGAAGCTTTCTTT.

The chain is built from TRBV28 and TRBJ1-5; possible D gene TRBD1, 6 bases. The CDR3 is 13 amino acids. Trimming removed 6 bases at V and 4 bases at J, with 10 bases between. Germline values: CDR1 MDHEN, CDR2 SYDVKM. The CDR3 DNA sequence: TGTGCCAGCAGGGAGGGGGTTAATCAGCCCCAGCATTTT. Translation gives CASREGVNQPQHF.

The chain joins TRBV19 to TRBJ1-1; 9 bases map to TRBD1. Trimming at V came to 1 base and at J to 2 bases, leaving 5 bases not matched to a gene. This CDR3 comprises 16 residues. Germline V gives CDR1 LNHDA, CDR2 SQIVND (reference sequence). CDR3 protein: CASSIARDRDNTEAFF. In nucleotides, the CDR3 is TGTGCCAGTAGTATAGCCCGGGACAGGGATAACACTGAAGCTTTCTTT.

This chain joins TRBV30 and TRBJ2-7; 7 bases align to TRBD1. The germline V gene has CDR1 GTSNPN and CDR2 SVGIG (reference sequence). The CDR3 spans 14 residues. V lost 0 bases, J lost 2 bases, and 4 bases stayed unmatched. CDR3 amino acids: CAWSVGQEPYEQYF. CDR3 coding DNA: TGTGCCTGGAGTGTCGGACAGGAACCCTACGAGCAGTACTTC.

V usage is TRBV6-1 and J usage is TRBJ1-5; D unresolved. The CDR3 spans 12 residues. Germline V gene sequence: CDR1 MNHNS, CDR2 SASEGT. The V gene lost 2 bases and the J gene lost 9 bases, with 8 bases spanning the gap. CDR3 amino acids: CASSEMFRPQHF. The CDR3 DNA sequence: TGTGCCAGCAGTGAAATGTTTAGGCCCCAGCATTTT.